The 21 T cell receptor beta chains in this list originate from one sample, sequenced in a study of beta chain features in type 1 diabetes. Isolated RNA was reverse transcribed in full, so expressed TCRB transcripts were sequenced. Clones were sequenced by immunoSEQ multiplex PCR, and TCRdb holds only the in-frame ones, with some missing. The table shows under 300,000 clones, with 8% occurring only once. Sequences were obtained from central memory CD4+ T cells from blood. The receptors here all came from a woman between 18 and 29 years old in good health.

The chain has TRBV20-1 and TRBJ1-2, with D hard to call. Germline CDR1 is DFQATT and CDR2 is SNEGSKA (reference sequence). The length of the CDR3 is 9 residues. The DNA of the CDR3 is TGCAGCGGACGGCCTGGCTACACCTTC. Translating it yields CSGRPGYTF.

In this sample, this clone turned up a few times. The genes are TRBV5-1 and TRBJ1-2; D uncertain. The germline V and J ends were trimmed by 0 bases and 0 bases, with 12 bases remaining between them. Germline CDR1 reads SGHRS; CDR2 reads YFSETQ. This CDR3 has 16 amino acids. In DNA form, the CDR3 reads TGCGCCAGCAGCTTGGGAGGAGAACTTTCTAACTATGGCTACACCTTC. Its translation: CASSLGGELSNYGYTF.

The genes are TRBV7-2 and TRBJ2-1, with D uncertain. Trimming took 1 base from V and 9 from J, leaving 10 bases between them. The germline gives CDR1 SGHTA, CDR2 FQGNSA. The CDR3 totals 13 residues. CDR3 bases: TGTGCCAGCAGCTTAGTAATTGAAACTGAGCAGTTCTTC. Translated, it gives CASSLVIETEQFF.

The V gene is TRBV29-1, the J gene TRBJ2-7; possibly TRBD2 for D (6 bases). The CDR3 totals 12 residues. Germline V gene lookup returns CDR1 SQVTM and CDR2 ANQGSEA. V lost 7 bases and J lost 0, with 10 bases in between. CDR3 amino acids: CSAGDFSYEQYF. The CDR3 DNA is TGCAGCGCGGGGGACTTCTCCTACGAGCAGTACTTC.

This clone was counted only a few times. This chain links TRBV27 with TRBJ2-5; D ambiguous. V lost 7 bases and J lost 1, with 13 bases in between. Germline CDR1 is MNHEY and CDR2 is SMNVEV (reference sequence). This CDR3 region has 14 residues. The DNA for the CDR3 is TGTGCCAGCAAAATGGACCGAACCCAAGAGACCCAGTACTTC. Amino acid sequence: CASKMDRTQETQYF.

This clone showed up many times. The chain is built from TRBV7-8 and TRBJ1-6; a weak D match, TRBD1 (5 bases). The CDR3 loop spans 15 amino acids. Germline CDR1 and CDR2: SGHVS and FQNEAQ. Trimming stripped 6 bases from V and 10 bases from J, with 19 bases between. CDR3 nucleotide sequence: TGTGCCAGCAGTGTTAGTGGGGGAAAGGGCTCACCCCTCCACTTT. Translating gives CASSVSGGKGSPLHF.

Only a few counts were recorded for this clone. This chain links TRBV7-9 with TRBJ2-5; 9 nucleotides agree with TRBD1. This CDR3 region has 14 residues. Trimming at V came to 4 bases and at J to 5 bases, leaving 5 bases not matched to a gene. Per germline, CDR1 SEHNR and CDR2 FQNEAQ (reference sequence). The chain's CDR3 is CASSWGQGRETQYF. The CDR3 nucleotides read TGTGCCAGCAGCTGGGGACAGGGAAGGGAGACCCAGTACTTC.

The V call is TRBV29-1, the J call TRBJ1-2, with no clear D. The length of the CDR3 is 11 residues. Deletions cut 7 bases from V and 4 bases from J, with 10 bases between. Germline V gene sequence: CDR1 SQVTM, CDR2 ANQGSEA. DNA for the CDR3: TGCAGCGGTCGCGAGGGCTATGGCTACACCTTC. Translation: CSGREGYGYTF.

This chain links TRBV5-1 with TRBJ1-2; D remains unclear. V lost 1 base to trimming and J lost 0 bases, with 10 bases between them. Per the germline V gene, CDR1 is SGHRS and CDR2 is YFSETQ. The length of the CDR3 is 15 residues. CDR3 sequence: CASSLSGKSNYGYTF. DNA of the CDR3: TGCGCCAGCAGCTTGTCGGGGAAGTCTAACTATGGCTACACCTTC.

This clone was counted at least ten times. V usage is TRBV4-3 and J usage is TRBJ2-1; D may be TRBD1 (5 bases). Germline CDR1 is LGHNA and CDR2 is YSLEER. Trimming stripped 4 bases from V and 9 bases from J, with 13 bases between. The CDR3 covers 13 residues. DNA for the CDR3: TGCGCCAGCAGCCCCCAGACAGTCAGTGAGCAGTTCTTC. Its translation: CASSPQTVSEQFF.

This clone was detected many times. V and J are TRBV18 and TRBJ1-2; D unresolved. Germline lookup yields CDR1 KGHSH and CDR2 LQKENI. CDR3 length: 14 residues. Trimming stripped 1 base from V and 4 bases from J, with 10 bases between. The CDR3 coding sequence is TGTGCCAGCTCACCACTCGATTATCGCTATGGCTACACCTTC. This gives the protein CASSPLDYRYGYTF.

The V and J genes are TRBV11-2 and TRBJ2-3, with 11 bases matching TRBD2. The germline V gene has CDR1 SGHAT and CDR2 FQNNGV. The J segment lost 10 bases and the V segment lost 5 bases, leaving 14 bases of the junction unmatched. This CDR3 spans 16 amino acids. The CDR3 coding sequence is TGTGCCAGCAGCCAGGGGACTAGCGGCCTCGGTATGGCGCAGTATTTT. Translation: CASSQGTSGLGMAQYF.

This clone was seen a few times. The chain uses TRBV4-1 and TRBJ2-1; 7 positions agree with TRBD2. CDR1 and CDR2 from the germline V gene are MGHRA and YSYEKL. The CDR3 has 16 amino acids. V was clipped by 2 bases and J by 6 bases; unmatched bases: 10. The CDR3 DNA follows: TGCGCCAGCAGCCAATTGAGGACTAGTAAGCCCAATGAGCAGTTCTTC. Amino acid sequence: CASSQLRTSKPNEQFF.

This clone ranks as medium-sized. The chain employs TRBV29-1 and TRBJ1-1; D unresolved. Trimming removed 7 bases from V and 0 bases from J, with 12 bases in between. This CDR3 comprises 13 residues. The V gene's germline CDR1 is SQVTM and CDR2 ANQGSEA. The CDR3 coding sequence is TGCAGCGCCGTAAGTCGGCTGAACACTGAAGCTTTCTTT. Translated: CSAVSRLNTEAFF.

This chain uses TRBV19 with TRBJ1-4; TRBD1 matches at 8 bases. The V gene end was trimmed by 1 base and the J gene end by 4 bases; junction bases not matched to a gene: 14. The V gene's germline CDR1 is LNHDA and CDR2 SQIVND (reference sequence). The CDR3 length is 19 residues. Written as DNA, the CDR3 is TGTGCCAGTAGTATAGTCCACCCACCAGGGGGCCGAGTTAATGAAAAACTGTTTTTT. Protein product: CASSIVHPPGGRVNEKLFF.

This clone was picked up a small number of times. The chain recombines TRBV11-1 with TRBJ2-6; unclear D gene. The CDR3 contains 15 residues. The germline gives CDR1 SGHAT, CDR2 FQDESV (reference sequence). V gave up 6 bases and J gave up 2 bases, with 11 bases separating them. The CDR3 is CASRNEEAGANVLTF. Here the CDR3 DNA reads TGTGCCAGCAGGAATGAGGAAGCTGGGGCCAACGTCCTGACTTTC.

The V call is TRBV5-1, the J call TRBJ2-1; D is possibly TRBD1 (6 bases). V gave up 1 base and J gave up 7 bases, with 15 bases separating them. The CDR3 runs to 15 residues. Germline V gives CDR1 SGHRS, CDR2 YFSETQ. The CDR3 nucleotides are TGCGCCAGCAGCTTGACGGGATTCCAGGGGAATGAGCAGTTCTTC. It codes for CASSLTGFQGNEQFF.

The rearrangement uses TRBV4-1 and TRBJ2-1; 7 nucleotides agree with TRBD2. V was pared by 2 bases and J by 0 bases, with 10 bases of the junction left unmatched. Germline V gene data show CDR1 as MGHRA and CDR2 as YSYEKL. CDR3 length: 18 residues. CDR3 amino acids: CASSQMAGVSSSYNEQFF. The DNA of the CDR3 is TGCGCCAGCAGCCAAATGGCGGGAGTCTCCAGCTCCTACAATGAGCAGTTCTTC.

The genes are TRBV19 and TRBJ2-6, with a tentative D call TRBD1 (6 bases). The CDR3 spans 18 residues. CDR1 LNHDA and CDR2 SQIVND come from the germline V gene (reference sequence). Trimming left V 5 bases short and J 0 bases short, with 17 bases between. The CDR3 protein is CASSDRQGLSSGANVLTF. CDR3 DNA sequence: TGTGCCAGTAGTGATCGGCAGGGGCTAAGCTCTGGGGCCAACGTCCTGACTTTC.

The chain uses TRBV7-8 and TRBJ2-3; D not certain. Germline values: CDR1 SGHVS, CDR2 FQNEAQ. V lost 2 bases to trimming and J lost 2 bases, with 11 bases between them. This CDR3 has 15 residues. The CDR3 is CASSLLVPSTDTQYF. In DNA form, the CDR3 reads TGTGCCAGCAGCTTATTGGTCCCCTCCACAGATACGCAGTATTTT.

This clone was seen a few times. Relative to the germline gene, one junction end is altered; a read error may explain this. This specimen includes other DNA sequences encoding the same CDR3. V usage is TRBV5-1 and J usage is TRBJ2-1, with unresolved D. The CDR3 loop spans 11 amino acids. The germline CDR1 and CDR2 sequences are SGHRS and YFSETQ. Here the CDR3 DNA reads TGTGCCAGCAGCTTGTCGGATGAGCAGTTCTTC. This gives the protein CASSLSDEQFF.